This TCR beta chain was recorded in a study of blood T cell repertoires in COVID-19. The table came from immunoSEQ multiplex PCR; TCRdb's copy has only in-frame clones and leaves some out. The sample has 300,000 to 350,000 clones, about nine tenths seen once. The CDR3 loop spans 14 amino acids. Germline loops: CDR1 MDHEN, CDR2 SYDVKM. With 8 bases clipped from V and 4 bases from J, the junction kept 9 bases outside the gene matches. This clonotype originated in a man younger than 30 with active or convalescent COVID-19. The gene calls are TRBV28 and TRBJ2-7, with 9 positions matching TRBD1. The specimen was peripheral blood. This chain's CDR3 is CASGPGTGFYEQYF. In nucleotides, the CDR3 is TGTGCCAGCGGTCCCGGGACAGGGTTTTACGAGCAGTACTTC.